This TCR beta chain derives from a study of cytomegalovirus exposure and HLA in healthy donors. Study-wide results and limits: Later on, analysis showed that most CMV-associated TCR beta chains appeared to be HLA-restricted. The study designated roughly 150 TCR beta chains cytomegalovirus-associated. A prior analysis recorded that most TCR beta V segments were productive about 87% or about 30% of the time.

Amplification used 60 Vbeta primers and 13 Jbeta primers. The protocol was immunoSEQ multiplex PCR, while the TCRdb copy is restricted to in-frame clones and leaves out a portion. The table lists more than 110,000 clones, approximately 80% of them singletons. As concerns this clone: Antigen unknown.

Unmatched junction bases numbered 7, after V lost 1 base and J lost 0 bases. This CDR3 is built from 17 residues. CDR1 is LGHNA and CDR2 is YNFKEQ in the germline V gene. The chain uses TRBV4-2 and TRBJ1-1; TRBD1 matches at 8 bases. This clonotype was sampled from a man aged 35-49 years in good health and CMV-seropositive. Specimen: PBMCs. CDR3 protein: CASSQGHRGGMNTEAFF. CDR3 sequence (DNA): TGTGCCAGCAGCCAAGGCCACAGGGGGGGGATGAACACTGAAGCTTTCTTT.